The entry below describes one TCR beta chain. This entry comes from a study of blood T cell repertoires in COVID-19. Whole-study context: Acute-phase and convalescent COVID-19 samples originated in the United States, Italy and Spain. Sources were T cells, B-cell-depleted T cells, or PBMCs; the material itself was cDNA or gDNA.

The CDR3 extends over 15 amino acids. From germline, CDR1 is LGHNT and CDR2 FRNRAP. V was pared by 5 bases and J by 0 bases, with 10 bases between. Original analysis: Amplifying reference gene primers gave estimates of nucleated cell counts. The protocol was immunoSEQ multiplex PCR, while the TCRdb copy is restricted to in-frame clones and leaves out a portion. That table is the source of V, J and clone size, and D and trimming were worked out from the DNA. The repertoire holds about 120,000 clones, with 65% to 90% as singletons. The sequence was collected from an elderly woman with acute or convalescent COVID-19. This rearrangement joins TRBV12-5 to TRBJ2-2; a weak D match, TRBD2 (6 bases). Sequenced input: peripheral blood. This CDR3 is CASGAGTANTGELFF. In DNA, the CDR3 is TGTGCTAGTGGTGCCGGGACTGCGAACACCGGGGAGCTGTTTTTT.